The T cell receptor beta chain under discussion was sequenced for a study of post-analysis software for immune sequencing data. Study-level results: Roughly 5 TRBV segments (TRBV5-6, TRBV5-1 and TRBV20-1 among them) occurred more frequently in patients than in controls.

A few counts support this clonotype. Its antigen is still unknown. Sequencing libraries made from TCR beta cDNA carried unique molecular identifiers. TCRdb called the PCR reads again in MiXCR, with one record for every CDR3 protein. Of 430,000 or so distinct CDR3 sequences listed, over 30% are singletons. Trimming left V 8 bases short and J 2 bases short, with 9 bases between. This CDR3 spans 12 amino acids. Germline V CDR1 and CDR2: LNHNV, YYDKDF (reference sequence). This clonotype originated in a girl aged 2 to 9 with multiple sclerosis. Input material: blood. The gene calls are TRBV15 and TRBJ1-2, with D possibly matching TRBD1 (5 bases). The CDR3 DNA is TGTGCCACCGGGGGACCGAACTATGGCTACACCTTC. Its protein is CATGGPNYGYTF.